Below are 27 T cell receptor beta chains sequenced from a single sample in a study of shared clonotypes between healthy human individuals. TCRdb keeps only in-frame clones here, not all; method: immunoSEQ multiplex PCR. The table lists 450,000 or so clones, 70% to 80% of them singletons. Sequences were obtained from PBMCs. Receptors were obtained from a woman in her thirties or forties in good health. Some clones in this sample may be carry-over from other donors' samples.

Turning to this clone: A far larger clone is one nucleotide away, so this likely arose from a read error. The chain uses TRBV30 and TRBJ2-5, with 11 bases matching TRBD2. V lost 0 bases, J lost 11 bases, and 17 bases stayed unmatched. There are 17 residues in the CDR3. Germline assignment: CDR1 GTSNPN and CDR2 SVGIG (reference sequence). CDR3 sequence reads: CAWSVSPGGLADNEQYF. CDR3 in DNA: TGTGCCTGGAGTGTTTCCCCGGGGGGACTAGCGGACAATGAGCAGTACTTC. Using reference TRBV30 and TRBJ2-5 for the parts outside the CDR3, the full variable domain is SQTIHQWPATLVQPVGSPLSLECTVEGTSNPNLYWYRQAAGRGLQLLFYSVGIGQISSEVPQNLSASRPQDRQFILSSKKLLLSDSGFYLCAWSVSPGGLADNEQYFGPGTRLLVL.

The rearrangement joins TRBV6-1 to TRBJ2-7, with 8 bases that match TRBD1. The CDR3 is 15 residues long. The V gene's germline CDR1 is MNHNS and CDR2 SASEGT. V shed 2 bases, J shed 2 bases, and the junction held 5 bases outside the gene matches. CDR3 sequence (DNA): TGTGCCAGCAGTGAATACGGGACAGGAGCCTACGAGCAGTACTTC. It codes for CASSEYGTGAYEQYF.

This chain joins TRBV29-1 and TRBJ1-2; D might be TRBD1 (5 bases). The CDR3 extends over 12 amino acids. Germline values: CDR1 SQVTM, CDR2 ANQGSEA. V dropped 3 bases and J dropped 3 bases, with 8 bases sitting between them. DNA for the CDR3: TGCAGCGTTGAGCAGGGATACTATGGCTACACCTTC. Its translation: CSVEQGYYGYTF.

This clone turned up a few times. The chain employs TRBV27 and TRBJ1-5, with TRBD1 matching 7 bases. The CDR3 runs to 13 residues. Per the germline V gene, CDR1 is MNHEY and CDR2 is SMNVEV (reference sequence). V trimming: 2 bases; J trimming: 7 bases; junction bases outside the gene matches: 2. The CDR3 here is CASSLTGAQPQHF. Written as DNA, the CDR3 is TGTGCCAGCAGTTTAACAGGGGCCCAGCCCCAGCATTTT.

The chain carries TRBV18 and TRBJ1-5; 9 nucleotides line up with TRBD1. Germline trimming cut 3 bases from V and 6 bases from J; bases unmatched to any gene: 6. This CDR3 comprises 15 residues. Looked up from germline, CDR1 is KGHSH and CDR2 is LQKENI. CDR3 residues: CASSPSGQGSQPQHF. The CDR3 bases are TGTGCCAGCTCACCGTCGGGACAGGGAAGTCAGCCCCAGCATTTT.

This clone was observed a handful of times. DNA of the CDR3: TGTGCCAGTAGTGAGCTGGATCAGCCCCAGCATTTT. Encoded protein: CASSELDQPQHF. The J gene is TRBJ1-5, the V gene TRBV19; D call uncertain. Germline V gives CDR1 LNHDA, CDR2 SQIVND (reference sequence). The CDR3 contains 12 residues. Trimming pared 5 bases from V and 5 bases from J, leaving 7 bases between. Drawing the rest from reference TRBV19 and TRBJ1-5, the complete variable domain is DGGITQSPKYLFRKEGQNVTLSCEQNLNHDAMYWYRQDPGQGLRLIYYSQIVNDFQKGDIAEGYSVSREKKESFPLTVTSAQKNPTAFYLCASSELDQPQHFGDGTRLSIL.

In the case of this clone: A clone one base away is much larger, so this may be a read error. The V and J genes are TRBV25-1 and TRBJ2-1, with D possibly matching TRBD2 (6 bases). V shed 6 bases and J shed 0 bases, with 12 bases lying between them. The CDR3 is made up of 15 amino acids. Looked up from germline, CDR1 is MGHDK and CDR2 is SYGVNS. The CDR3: CASRGQEGSYNEQFF. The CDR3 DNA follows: TGTGCCAGCAGGGGGCAGGAGGGCTCCTACAATGAGCAGTTCTTC.

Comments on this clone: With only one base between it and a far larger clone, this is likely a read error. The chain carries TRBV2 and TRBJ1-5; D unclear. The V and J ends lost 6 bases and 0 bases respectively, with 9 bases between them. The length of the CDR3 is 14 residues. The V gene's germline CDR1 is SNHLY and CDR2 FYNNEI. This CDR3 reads CASSCGYSNQPQHF. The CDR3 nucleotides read TGTGCCAGCAGCTGCGGATATAGCAATCAGCCCCAGCATTTT.

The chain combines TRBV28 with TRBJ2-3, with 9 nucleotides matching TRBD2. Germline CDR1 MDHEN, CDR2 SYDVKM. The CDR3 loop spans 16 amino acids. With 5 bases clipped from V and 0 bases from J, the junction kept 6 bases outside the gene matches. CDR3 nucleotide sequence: TGTGCCAGCAGTAGAGCGGGAGGACCAAGCACAGATACGCAGTATTTT. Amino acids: CASSRAGGPSTDTQYF.

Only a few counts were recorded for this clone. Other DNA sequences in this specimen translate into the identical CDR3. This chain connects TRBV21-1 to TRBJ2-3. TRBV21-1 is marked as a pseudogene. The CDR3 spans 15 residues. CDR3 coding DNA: TGTGCCAGCAGCATGAGGGGATTAGTGACAGATACGCAGTATTTT. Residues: CASSMRGLVTDTQYF.

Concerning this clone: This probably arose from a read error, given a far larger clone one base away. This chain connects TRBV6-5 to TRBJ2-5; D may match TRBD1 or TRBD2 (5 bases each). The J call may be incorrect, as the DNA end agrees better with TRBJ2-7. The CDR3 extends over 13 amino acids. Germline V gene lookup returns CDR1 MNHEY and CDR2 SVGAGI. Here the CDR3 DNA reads TGTGCCAGCAGCCTTGTGGGGGACTACGAGCAGTACTTC. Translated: CASSLVGDYEQYF.

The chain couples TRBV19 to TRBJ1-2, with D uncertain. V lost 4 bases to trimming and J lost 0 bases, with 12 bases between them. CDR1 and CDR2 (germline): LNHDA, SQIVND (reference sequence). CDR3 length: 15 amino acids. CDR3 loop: CASSTSWQPNYGYTF. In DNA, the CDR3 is TGTGCCAGTAGTACCTCCTGGCAGCCTAACTATGGCTACACCTTC.

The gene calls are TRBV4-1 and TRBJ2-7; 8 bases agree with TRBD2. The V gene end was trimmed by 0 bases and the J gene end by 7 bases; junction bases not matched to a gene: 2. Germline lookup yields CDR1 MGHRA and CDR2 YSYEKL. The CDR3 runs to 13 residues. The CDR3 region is CASSQEAGGEQYF. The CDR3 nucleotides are TGCGCCAGCAGCCAAGAGGCGGGAGGTGAGCAGTACTTC.

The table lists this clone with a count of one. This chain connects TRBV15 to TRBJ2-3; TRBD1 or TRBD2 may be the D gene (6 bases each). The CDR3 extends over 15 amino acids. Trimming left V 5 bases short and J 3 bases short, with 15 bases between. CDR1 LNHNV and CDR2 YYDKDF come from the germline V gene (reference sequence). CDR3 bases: TGTGCCACCAGCCGGCGGGACACAGGGACAGATACGCAGTATTTT. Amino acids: CATSRRDTGTDTQYF.

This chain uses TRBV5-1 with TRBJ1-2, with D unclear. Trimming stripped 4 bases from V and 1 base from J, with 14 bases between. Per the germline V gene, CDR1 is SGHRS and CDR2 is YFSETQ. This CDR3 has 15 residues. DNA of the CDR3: TGCGCCAGCAGCCTATCCGCCGCCAATAACTATGGCTACACCTTC. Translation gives CASSLSAANNYGYTF.

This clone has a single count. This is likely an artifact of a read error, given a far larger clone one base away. In nucleotides, the CDR3 is TGTGCCAGCATCTTGGAAGGGACTGTGGGATATGGCTACACCTTC. It translates to CASILEGTVGYGYTF. The V call is TRBV5-6, the J call TRBJ1-2, with D possibly being TRBD1 (5 bases). The germline V gene encodes CDR1 SGHDT and CDR2 YYEEEE. This CDR3 region has 15 residues.

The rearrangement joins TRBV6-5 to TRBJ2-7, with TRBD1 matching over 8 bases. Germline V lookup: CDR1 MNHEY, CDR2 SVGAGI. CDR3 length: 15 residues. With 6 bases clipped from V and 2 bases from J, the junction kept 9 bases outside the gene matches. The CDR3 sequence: CASSQGQVGPYEQYF. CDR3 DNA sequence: TGTGCCAGCAGCCAGGGACAGGTTGGACCCTACGAGCAGTACTTC.

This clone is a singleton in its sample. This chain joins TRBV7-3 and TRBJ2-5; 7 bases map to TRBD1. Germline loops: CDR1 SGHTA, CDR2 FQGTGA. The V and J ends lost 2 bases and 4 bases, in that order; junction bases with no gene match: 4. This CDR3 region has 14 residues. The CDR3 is CASSLYAGGETQYF. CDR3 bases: TGTGCCAGCAGCTTATATGCAGGGGGAGAGACCCAGTACTTC.

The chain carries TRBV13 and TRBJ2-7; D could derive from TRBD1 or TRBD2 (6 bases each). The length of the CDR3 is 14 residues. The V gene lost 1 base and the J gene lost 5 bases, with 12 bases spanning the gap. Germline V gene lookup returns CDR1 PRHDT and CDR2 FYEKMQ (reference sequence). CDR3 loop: CASSLEGEDHEQYF. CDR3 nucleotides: TGTGCCAGCAGCTTAGAGGGGGAGGATCACGAGCAGTACTTC.

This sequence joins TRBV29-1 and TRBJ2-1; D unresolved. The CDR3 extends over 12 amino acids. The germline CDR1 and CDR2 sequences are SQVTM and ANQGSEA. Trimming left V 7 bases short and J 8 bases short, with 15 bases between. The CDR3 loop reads CSGSIRSYEQFF. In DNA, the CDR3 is TGCAGCGGTTCTATCAGGAGTTATGAGCAGTTCTTC.

This CDR3 reads CSVSGPSYEQYF. CDR3 DNA: TGCAGCGTATCGGGCCCTTCCTACGAGCAGTACTTC. V is TRBV29-1 and J is TRBJ2-5; D is undetermined. With the DNA end fitting TRBJ2-7 better, the J assignment may be wrong. This CDR3 spans 12 amino acids. Per germline, CDR1 SQVTM and CDR2 ANQGSEA.

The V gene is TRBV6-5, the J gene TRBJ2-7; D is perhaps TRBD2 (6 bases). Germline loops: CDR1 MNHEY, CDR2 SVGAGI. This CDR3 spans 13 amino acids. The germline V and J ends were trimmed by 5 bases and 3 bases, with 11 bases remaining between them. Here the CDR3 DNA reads TGTGCCAGCAGTATCGGAGGGAACTACGAGCAGTACTTC. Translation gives CASSIGGNYEQYF.

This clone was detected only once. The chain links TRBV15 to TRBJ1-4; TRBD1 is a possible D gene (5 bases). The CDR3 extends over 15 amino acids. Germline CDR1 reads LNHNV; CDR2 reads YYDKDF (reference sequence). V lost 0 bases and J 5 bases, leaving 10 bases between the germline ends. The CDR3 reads CATSRDHGGNEKLFF. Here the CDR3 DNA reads TGTGCCACCAGCAGAGATCACGGGGGGAATGAAAAACTGTTTTTT.

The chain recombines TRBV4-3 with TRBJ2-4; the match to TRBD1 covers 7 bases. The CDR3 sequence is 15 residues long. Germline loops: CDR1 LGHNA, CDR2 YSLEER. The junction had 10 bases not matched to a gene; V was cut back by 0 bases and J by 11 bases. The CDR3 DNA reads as TGCGCCAGCAGCCAAGATTTTGGGGGACAGTTTCTTCAGTACTTC. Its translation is CASSQDFGGQFLQYF.

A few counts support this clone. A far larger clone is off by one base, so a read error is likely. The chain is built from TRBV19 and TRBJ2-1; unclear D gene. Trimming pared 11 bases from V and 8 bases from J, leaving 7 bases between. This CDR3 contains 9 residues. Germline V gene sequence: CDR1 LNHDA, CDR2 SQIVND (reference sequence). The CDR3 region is CAEDDEQFF. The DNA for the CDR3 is TGTGCCGAGGACGATGAGCAGTTCTTC. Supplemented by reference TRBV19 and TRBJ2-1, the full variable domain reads DGGITQSPKYLFRKEGQNVTLSCEQNLNHDAMYWYRQDPGQGLRLIYYSQIVNDFQKGDIAEGYSVSREKKESFPLTVTSAQKNPTAFYLCAEDDEQFFGPGTRLTVL.

The CDR3 bases are TGTGCCAGCAGTCTCGGACCGGGGAACACTGAAGCTTTCTTT. Amino acids: CASSLGPGNTEAFF. The genes are TRBV27 and TRBJ1-1; D is ambiguous. Trimming took 5 bases from V and 1 from J, leaving 11 bases between them. The length of the CDR3 is 14 residues. Germline values: CDR1 MNHEY, CDR2 SMNVEV (reference sequence).

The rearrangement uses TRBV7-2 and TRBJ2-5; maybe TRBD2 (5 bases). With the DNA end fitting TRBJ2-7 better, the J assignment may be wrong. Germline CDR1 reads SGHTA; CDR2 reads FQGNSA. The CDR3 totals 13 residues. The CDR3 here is CASSIRGSYEQYF. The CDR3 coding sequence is TGTGCCAGCAGCATCCGGGGTAGCTACGAGCAGTACTTC.